This T cell receptor beta chain was sequenced in a study of T cells in Graves' hyperthyroidism and ophthalmopathy. Study outcomes and limitations: For ophthalmopathy, model prediction preceded onset by a median roughly 6.2 months.

A few counts support this clonotype. What it binds is not known. The junction departs from the called germline gene at one end, perhaps through a read error. CDR1 and CDR2 (germline): KGHSH, LQKENI. CDR3 size: 14 residues. The source material, RNA transcripts, was used to amplify TCR beta CDR3 regions. The HTBI set primed first-round TCR CDR3 RT-PCR. TCRdb re-called the multiplex PCR reads with MiXCR, one entry per CDR3 protein. The profile covers 300,000 to 450,000 distinct CDR3 sequences, with approximately 13% appearing a single time and around 9.2% taken by the ten largest. In patients aged 18 to 65, hyperthyroidism was newly diagnosed, with duration under 2 months. The authors obtained PBMCs from over 8.5 ml of fresh peripheral blood.

This TCR derives from a young woman with Graves' hyperthyroidism. Sequenced: blood. The chain joins TRBV18 to TRBJ2-7, with D possibly being TRBD1 (5 bases). The CDR3 is CVSSPDRNSYEQYF. CDR3 in DNA: TGTGTCAGCTCACCCGACAGAAACTCCTACGAGCAGTACTTC.